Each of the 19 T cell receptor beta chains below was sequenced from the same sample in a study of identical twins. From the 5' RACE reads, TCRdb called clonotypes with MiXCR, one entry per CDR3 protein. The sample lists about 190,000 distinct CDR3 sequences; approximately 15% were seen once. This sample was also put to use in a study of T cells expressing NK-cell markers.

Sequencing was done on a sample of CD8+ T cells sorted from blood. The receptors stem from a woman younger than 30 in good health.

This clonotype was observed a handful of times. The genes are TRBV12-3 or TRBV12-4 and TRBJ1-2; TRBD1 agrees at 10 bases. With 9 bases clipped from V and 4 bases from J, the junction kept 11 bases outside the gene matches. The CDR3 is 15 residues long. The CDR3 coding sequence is TGTGCCAGTGACCACCCGGGACAGGGGACCTATGGCTACACCTTC. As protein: CASDHPGQGTYGYTF.

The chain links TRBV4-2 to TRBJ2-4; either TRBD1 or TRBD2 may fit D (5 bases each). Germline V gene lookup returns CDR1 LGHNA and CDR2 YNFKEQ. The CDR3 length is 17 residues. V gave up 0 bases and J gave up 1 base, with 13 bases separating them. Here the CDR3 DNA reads TGTGCCAGCAGCCAAGAGGGGGAGTTTCGGGCCAAAAACATTCAGTACTTC. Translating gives CASSQEGEFRAKNIQYF.

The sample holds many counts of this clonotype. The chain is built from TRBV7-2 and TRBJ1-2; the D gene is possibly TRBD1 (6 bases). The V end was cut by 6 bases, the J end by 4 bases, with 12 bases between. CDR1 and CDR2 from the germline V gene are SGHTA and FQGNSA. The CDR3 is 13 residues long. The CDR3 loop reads CASRGGASYGYTF. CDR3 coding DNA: TGTGCCAGCAGAGGGGGGGCGAGCTATGGCTACACCTTC.

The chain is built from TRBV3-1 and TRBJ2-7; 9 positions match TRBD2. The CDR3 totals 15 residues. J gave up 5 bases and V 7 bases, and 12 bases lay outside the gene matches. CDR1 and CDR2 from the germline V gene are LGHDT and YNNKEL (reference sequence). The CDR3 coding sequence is TGTGCCAGCACCCAGGCGGGAGGGCCTTCCGACGAGCAGTACTTC. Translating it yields CASTQAGGPSDEQYF.

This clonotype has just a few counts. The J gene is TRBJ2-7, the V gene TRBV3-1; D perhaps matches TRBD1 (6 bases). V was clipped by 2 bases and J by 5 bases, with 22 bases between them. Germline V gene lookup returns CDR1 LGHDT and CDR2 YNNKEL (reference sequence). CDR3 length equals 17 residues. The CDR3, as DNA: TGTGCCAGCAGCCAACCAGGGGCAAACTCCTATGTCCACGAGCAGTACTTC. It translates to CASSQPGANSYVHEQYF.

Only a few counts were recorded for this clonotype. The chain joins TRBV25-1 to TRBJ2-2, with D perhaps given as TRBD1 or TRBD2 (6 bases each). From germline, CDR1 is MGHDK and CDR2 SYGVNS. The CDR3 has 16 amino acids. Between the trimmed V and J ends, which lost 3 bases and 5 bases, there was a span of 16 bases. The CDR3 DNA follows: TGTGCCAGCAGTGACCCCGGTGGGGGGCCAACCGGGGAGCTGTTTTTT. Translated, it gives CASSDPGGGPTGELFF.

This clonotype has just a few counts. CDR3 in amino acids: CSARDRGEYGYTF. CDR3 DNA sequence: TGCAGTGCTAGAGACAGGGGCGAGTATGGCTACACCTTC. This sequence joins TRBV20-1 and TRBJ1-2, with D possibly matching TRBD1 (6 bases). The CDR3 is 13 residues long. V lost 0 bases, J lost 5 bases, and 10 bases lay in between. Per germline, CDR1 DFQATT and CDR2 SNEGSKA (reference sequence).

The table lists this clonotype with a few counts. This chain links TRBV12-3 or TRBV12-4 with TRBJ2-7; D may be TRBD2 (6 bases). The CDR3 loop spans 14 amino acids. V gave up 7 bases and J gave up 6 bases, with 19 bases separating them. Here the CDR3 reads CASNLGGLPTEQYF. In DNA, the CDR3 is TGTGCCAGCAATTTGGGGGGACTTCCAACCGAGCAGTACTTC.

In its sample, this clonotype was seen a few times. This CDR3 reads CASSAYRDKQYF. DNA for the CDR3: TGCGCCAGCAGCGCCTATAGGGACAAGCAGTACTTC. This chain connects TRBV4-1 to TRBJ2-7, with D maybe TRBD1 (6 bases). This CDR3 contains 12 residues. V lost 5 bases and J 8 bases, leaving 13 bases between the germline ends. CDR1 and CDR2 from the germline V gene are MGHRA and YSYEKL.

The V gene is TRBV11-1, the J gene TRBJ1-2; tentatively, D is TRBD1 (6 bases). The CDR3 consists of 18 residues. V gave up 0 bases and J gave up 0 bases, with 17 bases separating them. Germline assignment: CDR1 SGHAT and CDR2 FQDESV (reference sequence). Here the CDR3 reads CASSLAWDTEKANYGYTF. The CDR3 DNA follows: TGTGCCAGCAGCTTAGCGTGGGACACAGAAAAAGCTAACTATGGCTACACCTTC.

The CDR3 nucleotides read TGTGCCAGCAGCAACGACGGACTTAACTATGGCTACACCTTC. It yields the protein CASSNDGLNYGYTF. This rearrangement joins TRBV28 to TRBJ1-2; D is ambiguous. CDR3 length: 14 amino acids. From germline, CDR1 is MDHEN and CDR2 SYDVKM. V lost 6 bases and J lost 1, with 12 bases in between.

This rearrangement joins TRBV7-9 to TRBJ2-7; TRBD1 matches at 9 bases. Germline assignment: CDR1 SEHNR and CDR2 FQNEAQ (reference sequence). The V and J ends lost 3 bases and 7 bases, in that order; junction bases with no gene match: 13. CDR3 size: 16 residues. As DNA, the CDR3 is TGTGCCAGCAGCTTTCCCCGATACAGGGGGCGGCGGGAGCAGTACTTC. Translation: CASSFPRYRGRREQYF.

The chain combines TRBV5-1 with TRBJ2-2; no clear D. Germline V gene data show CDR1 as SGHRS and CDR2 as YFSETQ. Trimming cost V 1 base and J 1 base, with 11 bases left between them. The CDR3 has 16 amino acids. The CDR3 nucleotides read TGCGCCAGCAGCTTGTACGGCCTAGTGAACACCGGGGAGCTGTTTTTT. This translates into CASSLYGLVNTGELFF.

The CDR3 reads CASSLSGPQYF. In DNA, the CDR3 is TGTGCCAGCAGCTTATCGGGGCCCCAGTACTTC. V is TRBV7-9 and J is TRBJ2-5; D tentatively reads TRBD1 or TRBD2 (5 bases each). The length of the CDR3 is 11 residues. The V end was cut by 2 bases, the J end by 9 bases, with 7 bases between. Germline V gives CDR1 SEHNR, CDR2 FQNEAQ (reference sequence).

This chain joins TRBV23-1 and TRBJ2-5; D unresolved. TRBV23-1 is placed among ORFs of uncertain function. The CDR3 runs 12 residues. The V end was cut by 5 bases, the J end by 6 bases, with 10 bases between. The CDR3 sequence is CASSYRRKTQYF. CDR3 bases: TGCGCCAGCAGTTACCGAAGAAAGACCCAGTACTTC.

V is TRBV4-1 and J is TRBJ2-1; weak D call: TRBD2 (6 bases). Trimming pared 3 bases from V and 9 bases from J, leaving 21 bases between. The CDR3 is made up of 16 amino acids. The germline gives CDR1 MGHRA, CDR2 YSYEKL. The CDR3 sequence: CASSQPSGRLDLEQFF. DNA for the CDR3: TGCGCCAGCAGCCAGCCGTCCGGCCGACTAGACCTTGAGCAGTTCTTC.

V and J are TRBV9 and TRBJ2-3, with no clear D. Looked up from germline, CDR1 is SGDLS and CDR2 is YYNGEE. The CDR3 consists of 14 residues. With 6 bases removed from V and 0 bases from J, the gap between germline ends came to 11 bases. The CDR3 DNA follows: TGTGCCAGCACCTCTGGGTCTAGCACAGATACGCAGTATTTT. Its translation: CASTSGSSTDTQYF. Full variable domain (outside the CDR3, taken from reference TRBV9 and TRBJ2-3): DSGVTQTPKHLITATGQRVTLRCSPRSGDLSVYWYQQSLDQGLQFLIQYYNGEERAKGNILERFSAQQFPDLHSELNLSSLELGDSALYFCASTSGSSTDTQYFGPGTRLTVL.

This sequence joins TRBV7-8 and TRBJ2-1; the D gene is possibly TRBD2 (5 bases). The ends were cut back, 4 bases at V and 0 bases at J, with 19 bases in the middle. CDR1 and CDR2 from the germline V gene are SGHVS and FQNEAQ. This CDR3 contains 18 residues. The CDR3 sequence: CASSSPYPAGSSYNEQFF. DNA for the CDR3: TGTGCCAGCAGCTCCCCCTACCCGGCGGGTAGCTCCTACAATGAGCAGTTCTTC.

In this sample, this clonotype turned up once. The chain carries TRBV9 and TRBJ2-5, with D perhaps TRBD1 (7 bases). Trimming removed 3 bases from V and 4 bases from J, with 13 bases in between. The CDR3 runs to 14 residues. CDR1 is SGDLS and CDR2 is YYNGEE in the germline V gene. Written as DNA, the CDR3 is TGTGCCAGCAGCGAACAGGGGCGGGGAGAGACCCAGTACTTC. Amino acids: CASSEQGRGETQYF.